Presented here are 9 T cell receptor beta chains from one specimen sequenced in a study of CD8 T cells in ankylosing spondylitis. TCRdb re-called the 5' RACE reads with MiXCR, one entry per CDR3 protein. The sample lists about 300,000 distinct CDR3 sequences; roughly 20% were seen once. Material for sequencing was blood, either unsorted or a sorted T cell fraction (not recorded which). Receptors originate from a female donor with ankylosing spondylitis or in good health (not recorded which).

The table lists this clonotype with a few counts. The chain combines TRBV24-1 with TRBJ2-1, with D possibly matching TRBD2 (5 bases). There are 12 residues in the CDR3. V was clipped by 2 bases and J by 15 bases, with 13 bases between them. Per the germline V gene, CDR1 is KGHDR and CDR2 is SFDVKD. The CDR3 sequence is CATSDWGDDGFF. The CDR3 DNA reads as TGTGCCACCAGTGATTGGGGAGATGATGGGTTCTTC.

The V call is TRBV14, the J call TRBJ2-5; D gene uncertain. V lost 3 bases, J lost 5 bases, and 7 bases lay in between. The CDR3 is made up of 12 amino acids. Germline CDR1 is SGHDN and CDR2 is FVKESK. DNA of the CDR3: TGTGCCAGCAGCCACGCATCGGAGACCCAGTACTTC. Its protein product is CASSHASETQYF.

This clonotype occurred many times. CDR3 sequence: CASSDRIYEQYF. DNA for the CDR3: TGTGCCAGCAGTGACAGGATCTACGAGCAGTACTTC. V gene TRBV6-1 combines with J gene TRBJ2-7; D is unclear. The germline gives CDR1 MNHNS, CDR2 SASEGT. Trimming removed 3 bases at V and 3 bases at J, with 6 bases between. This CDR3 region has 12 residues.

This chain uses TRBV28 with TRBJ2-1; 7 bases line up with TRBD2. CDR1 is MDHEN, CDR2 SYDVKM, per germline. The CDR3 spans 16 residues. V trimming: 6 bases; J trimming: 0 bases; junction bases outside the gene matches: 8. The CDR3 bases are TGTGCCAGCAGCTCAACTAGCGCCGTCTCCTACAATGAGCAGTTCTTC. This sequence encodes CASSSTSAVSYNEQFF.

This chain joins TRBV27 and TRBJ1-1, with 9 bases fitting TRBD1. V trimming: 6 bases; J trimming: 5 bases; junction bases outside the gene matches: 4. The CDR3 spans 13 residues. The germline gives CDR1 MNHEY, CDR2 SMNVEV (reference sequence). The CDR3 coding sequence is TGTGCCAGCAGGATAGACAGGGGGACTGAAGCTTTCTTT. Amino acid sequence: CASRIDRGTEAFF.

This chain uses TRBV20-1 with TRBJ2-7; D remains ambiguous. V was pared by 5 bases and J by 4 bases, with 15 bases between. This CDR3 region has 13 residues. Germline CDR1 and CDR2: DFQATT and SNEGSKA (reference sequence). CDR3: CSAASGSVYEQYF. CDR3 nucleotide sequence: TGCAGTGCTGCATCGGGCTCGGTTTACGAGCAGTACTTC.

This clonotype was seen a few times. This chain uses TRBV9 with TRBJ2-1, with 7 nucleotides matching TRBD2. V trimming: 3 bases; J trimming: 5 bases; junction bases outside the gene matches: 11. The CDR3 is made up of 16 amino acids. Per the germline V gene, CDR1 is SGDLS and CDR2 is YYNGEE. CDR3 amino acids: CASSGPFGRANNEQFF. The CDR3 DNA reads as TGTGCCAGCAGCGGCCCCTTTGGGAGGGCCAACAATGAGCAGTTCTTC.

The V call is TRBV7-7, the J call TRBJ2-1; D gene uncertain. CDR1 and CDR2 from the germline V gene are SSHAT and FNYEAQ (reference sequence). The CDR3 contains 15 residues. V lost 4 bases and J lost 0, with 10 bases in between. The CDR3: CASSSGRNSYNEQFF. The CDR3 DNA is TGTGCCAGCAGCTCGGGTCGAAACTCCTACAATGAGCAGTTCTTC.

This chain uses TRBV5-6 with TRBJ1-2; the D is unclear. CDR3 size: 12 residues. Per the germline V gene, CDR1 is SGHDT and CDR2 is YYEEEE. Trimming left V 0 bases short and J 7 bases short, with 7 bases between. This chain's CDR3 is CASSLVPSGYTF. In DNA form, the CDR3 reads TGTGCCAGCAGCTTGGTCCCAAGTGGCTACACCTTC.